Detailed here is one TCR beta chain. Its antigen is unidentified. Germline CDR1 and CDR2: LGHDT and YNNKEL (reference sequence). The CDR3 is 16 amino acids. Trimming stripped 0 bases from V and 3 bases from J, with 13 bases between. These data belong to a study of T cell repertoires in cytomegalovirus infection. Study at large: CMV epitopes used comprised recently identified HLA-C-restricted ones and well-studied HLA-B-restricted ones.

TCRdb reprocessed the reads with MiXCR, giving one entry per CDR3 protein. The table lists fewer than 1,000,000 distinct CDR3 sequences, more than 25% of them singletons. Here the sequenced sample was cultured CD8+ T cells from PBMCs, taken from culture after CMV antigen stimulation. The V gene is TRBV3-1, the J gene TRBJ2-3, with D possibly being TRBD1 (5 bases). The sequence was collected from a human donor in good health (CMV status not recorded). Some clones in this sample may be carry-over from other donors' samples. The CDR3 loop is CASSQEGRAWTDTQYF. The CDR3 region has the DNA TGTGCCAGCAGCCAAGAAGGCAGGGCCTGGACAGATACGCAGTATTTT.